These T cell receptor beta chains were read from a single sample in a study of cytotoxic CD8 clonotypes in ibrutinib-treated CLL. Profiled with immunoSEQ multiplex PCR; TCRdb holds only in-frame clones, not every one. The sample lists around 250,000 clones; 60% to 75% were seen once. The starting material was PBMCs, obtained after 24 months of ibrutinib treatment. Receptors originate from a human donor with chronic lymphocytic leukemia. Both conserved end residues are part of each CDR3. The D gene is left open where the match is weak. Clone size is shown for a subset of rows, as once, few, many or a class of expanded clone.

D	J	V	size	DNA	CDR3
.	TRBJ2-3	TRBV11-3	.	TGTGCCAGCAGCCGGGCCCTAACAGATACGCAGTATTTT	CASSRALTDTQYF
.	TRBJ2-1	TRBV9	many	TGTGCCAGCAGCCCCTGGACCCAGGGCAATGAGCAGTTCTTC	CASSPWTQGNEQFF
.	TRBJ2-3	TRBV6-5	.	TGTGCCAGCAGTTGGGGTCCAGGGGGCACAGATACGCAGTATTTT	CASSWGPGGTDTQYF
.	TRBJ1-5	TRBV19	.	TGTGCCAGTATGAGAGAGTATAGCAATCAGCCCCAGCATTTT	CASMREYSNQPQHF
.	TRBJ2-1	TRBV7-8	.	TGTGCCAGCAGCTTAGATCTAGGGGATGAGCAGTTCTTC	CASSLDLGDEQFF
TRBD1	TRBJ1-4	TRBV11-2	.	TGTGCCAGCAGCCAACAGGGGACTAATGAAAAACTGTTTTTT	CASSQQGTNEKLFF
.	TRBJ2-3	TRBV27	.	TGTGCCAGCAGTTTTGGGGCAGGGGGGACAGATACGCAGTATTTT	CASSFGAGGTDTQYF
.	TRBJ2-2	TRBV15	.	TGTGCCACCAGCAGAGATCTGTTCAACACCGGGGAGCTGTTTTTT	CATSRDLFNTGELFF
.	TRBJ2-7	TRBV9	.	TGTGCCAGCAGCGTAGGGTTTGGGGGTTACGAGCAGTACTTC	CASSVGFGGYEQYF
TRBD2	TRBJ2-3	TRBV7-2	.	TGTGCCAGCAGCTTACAGGGACTAGCGGGATTTGCAGATACGCAGTATTTT	CASSLQGLAGFADTQYF
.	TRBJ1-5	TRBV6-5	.	TGTGCCAGCAGTCCAGAGGCGGGTCAGCCCCAGCATTTT	CASSPEAGQPQHF
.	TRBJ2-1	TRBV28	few	TGTGCCAGCAGTTTATACGGGGGCTACAATGAGCAGTTCTTC	CASSLYGGYNEQFF
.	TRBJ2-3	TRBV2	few	TGTGCCAGCGCTCCCCCCCCAGATACGCAGTATTTT	CASAPPPDTQYF
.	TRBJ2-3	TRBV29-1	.	TGCAGCGTTGAGGGGGGTATTTCCGCAGATACGCAGTATTTT	CSVEGGISADTQYF
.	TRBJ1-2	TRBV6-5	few	TGTGCCAGCAGTCCTAACTATGGCTACACCTTC	CASSPNYGYTF
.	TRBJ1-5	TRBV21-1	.	TGTGCCAGCAGCGGCCTGACAGGCCAGCCCCAGCATTTT	CASSGLTGQPQHF
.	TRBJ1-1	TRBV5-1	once	TGCGCCAGCAGCTCAACAGGCCCAGGGACTGAAGCTTTCTTT	CASSSTGPGTEAFF
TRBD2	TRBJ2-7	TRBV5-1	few	TGCGCCAGCAGCTTGGCCAGCGGGAGCATCTACGAGCAGTACTTC	CASSLASGSIYEQYF
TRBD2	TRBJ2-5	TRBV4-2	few	TGTGCCAGCAGCGTTAGCGGGAGGGCCGACCAAGAGACCCAGTACTTC	CASSVSGRADQETQYF
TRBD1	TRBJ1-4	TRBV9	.	TGTGCCAGCGGACAGGGAAAAGGAGTGGGTAATGAAAAACTGTTTTTT	CASGQGKGVGNEKLFF
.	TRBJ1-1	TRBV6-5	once	TGTGCCAGCAGTTCTAAAACGGCCGGCCGGACCGCTGAAGCTTTCTTT	CASSSKTAGRTAEAFF
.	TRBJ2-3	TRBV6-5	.	TGTGCCAGCAGTTACTCGTTCGCCGGTACGCAGTATTTT	CASSYSFAGTQYF
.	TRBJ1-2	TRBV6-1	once	TGTGCCAGCAGTGGGGCCCAACTTGGGAGGATGGGCTACACCTTC	CASSGAQLGRMGYTF
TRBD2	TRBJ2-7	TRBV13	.	TGTGCCAGCAGCTACAGACCCCCCGTCTGGACTAGCTACGAGCAGTACTTC	CASSYRPPVWTSYEQYF